This entry features one T cell receptor beta chain sequence. The sample belongs to a study of Ad26.COV2.S vaccination and SARS-CoV-2 variants. Method: immunoSEQ multiplex PCR; TCRdb's copy keeps in-frame clones and lacks some. The sample contains hundreds of thousands of clones, around nine tenths of which appear only once. Documented treatment: around 19 received Ad26.COV2.S at low or high dose, single or two shots; 5 received placebo; per-sample allocation not given. Sampling took place 63 days after the first vaccine or placebo injection. Whoever gave the sample was an adult aged 18-55 years in Boston. The CDR3 has 14 residues. Germline CDR1 MNHEY, CDR2 SVGEGT. The V and J ends lost 2 bases and 2 bases, in that order; junction bases with no gene match: 3.

This chain uses TRBV6-2 or TRBV6-3 with TRBJ2-7; 7 positions agree with TRBD2. The sequence came from a person aged 18-65 years who received the Ad26.COV2.S COVID-19 vaccine or a placebo. This material consisted of peripheral blood, taken in a trial of Ad26.COV2.S vaccine versus placebo. CDR3 nucleotides: TGTGCCAGCAGTTACCGGGACTATCCCTACGAGCAGTACTTC. It specifies CASSYRDYPYEQYF.